This passage covers 3 T cell receptor beta chains from one sample sequenced in a study of blood T cells in healthy people across ages. With a J-beta primer mix and a sample-barcoded 5' primer, a second PCR ran 7 to 11 cycles. TCRdb itself ran the 5' RACE reads through MiXCR, one entry per CDR3 protein. This sample has hundreds of thousands of distinct CDR3 sequences; 55% to 75% occur once, and the top ten carry 22%. The sequencing sample was made of blood. The receptor set was obtained from a man aged 30-40 years in good health.

This clonotype was seen a few times. The J gene is TRBJ1-5, the V gene TRBV12-3 or TRBV12-4; D uncertain. This CDR3 contains 15 residues. The germline V and J ends were trimmed by 1 base and 5 bases, with 12 bases remaining between them. CDR3 sequence reads: CASSLVGPPYQPQHF. CDR3 nucleotides: TGTGCCAGCAGTTTAGTGGGCCCTCCCTATCAGCCCCAGCATTTT.

This clonotype has only a few counts. The J gene is TRBJ2-1, the V gene TRBV7-2, with 11 bases identical to TRBD1. V shed 4 bases and J 3 bases; nucleotides not matched to a gene: 2. The CDR3 consists of 15 residues. From germline, CDR1 is SGHTA and CDR2 FQGNSA. CDR3 DNA: TGTGCCAGCAGCTGGGGACAGGGGGACTACAATGAGCAGTTCTTC. Translation: CASSWGQGDYNEQFF. Drawing the rest from reference TRBV7-2 and TRBJ2-1, the complete variable domain is GAGVSQSPSNKVTEKGKDVELRCDPISGHTALYWYRQSLGQGLEFLIYFQGNSAPDKSGLPSDRFSAERTGGSVSTLTIQRTQQEDSAVYLCASSWGQGDYNEQFFGPGTRLTVL.

The V and J genes are TRBV6-6 and TRBJ2-5; perhaps TRBD1 as D (6 bases). The germline V gene has CDR1 MNHNY and CDR2 SVGAGI (reference sequence). There are 14 residues in the CDR3. Deletions cut 5 bases from V and 3 bases from J, with 13 bases between. The CDR3 DNA reads TGTGCCAGCAGTAACCCCCCAGGGGAAGAGACCCAGTACTTC. It yields the protein CASSNPPGEETQYF.